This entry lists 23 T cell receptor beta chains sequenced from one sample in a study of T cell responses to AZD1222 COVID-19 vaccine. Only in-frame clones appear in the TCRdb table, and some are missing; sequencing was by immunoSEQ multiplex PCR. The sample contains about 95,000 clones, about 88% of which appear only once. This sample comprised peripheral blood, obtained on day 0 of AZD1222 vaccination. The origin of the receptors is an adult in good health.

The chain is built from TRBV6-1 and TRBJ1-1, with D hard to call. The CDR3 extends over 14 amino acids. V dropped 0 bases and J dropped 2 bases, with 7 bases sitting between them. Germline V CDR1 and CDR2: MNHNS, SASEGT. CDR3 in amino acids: CASSEAGGNTEAFF. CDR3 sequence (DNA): TGTGCCAGCAGTGAAGCGGGCGGAAACACTGAAGCTTTCTTT.

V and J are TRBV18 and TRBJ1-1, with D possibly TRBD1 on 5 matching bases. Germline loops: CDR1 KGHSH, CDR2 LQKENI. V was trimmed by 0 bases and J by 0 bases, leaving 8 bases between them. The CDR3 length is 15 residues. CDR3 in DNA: TGTGCCAGCTCACCACCTCCAGGGATGAACACTGAAGCTTTCTTT. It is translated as CASSPPPGMNTEAFF.

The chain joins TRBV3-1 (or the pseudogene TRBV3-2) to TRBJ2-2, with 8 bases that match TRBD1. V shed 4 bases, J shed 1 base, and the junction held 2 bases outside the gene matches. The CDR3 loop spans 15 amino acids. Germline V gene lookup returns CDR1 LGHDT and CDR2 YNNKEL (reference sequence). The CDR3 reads CASSLGTGNTGELFF. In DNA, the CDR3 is TGTGCCAGCAGCCTAGGGACAGGGAACACCGGGGAGCTGTTTTTT.

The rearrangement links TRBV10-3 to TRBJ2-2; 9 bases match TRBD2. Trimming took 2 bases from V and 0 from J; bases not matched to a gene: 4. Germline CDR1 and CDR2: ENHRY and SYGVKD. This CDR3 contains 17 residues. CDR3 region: CAISEISGGPNTGELFF. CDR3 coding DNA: TGTGCCATCAGTGAGATTAGCGGGGGCCCGAACACCGGGGAGCTGTTTTTT.

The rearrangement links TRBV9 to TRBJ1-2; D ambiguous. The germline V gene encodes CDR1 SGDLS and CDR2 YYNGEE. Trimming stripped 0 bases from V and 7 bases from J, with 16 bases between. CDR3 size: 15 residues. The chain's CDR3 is CASSVAVSGVSGYTF. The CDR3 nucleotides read TGTGCCAGCAGCGTAGCTGTGAGTGGGGTTAGTGGCTACACCTTC.

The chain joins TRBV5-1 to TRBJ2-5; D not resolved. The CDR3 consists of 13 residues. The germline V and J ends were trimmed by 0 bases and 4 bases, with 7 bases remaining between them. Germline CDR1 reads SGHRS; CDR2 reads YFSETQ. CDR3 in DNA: TGCGCCAGCAGCTTGGGCGCAGCAGAGACCCAGTACTTC. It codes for CASSLGAAETQYF.

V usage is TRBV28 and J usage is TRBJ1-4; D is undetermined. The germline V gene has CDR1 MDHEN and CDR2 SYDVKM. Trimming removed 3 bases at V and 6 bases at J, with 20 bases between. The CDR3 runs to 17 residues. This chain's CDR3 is CASSFTGMARTYEKLFF. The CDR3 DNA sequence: TGTGCCAGCAGTTTTACGGGGATGGCGCGGACGTATGAAAAACTGTTTTTT. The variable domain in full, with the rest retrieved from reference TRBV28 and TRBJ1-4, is DVKVTQSSRYLVKRTGEKVFLECVQDMDHENMFWYRQDPGLGLRLIYFSYDVKMKEKGDIPEGYSVSREKKERFSLILESASTNQTSMYLCASSFTGMARTYEKLFFGSGTQLSVL.

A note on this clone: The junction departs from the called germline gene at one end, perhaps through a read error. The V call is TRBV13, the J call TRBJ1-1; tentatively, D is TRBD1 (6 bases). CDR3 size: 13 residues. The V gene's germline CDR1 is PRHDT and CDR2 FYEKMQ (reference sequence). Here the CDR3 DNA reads TGTGCCAGCAGCCTAGGACAGCCCACTGAAGCTTTCTTT. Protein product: CASSLGQPTEAFF.

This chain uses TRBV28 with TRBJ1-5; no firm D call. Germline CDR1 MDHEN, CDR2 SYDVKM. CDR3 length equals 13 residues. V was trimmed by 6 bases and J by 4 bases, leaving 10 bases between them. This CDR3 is CASRRPENQPQHF. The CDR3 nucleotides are TGTGCCAGCAGGCGCCCGGAGAATCAGCCCCAGCATTTT.

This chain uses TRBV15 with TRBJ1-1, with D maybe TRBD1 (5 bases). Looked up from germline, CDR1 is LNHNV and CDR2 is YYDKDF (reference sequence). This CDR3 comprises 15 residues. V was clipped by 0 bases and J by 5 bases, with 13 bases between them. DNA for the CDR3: TGTGCCACCAGCAGAGATAAGGGGCTGGGGACTGAAGCTTTCTTT. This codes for CATSRDKGLGTEAFF.

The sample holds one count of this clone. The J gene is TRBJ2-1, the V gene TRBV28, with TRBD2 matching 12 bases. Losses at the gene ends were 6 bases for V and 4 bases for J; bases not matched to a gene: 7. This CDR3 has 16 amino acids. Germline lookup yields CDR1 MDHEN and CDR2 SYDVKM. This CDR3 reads CASRRTGTSGYNEQFF. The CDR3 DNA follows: TGTGCCAGCAGACGAACCGGGACTAGCGGGTACAATGAGCAGTTCTTC.

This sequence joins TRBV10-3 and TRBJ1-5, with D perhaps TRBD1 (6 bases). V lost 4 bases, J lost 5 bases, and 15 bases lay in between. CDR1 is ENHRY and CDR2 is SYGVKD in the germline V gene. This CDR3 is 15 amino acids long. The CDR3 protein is CAISAGERIDQPQHF. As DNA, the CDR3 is TGTGCCATCAGTGCAGGGGAGAGGATTGATCAGCCCCAGCATTTT.

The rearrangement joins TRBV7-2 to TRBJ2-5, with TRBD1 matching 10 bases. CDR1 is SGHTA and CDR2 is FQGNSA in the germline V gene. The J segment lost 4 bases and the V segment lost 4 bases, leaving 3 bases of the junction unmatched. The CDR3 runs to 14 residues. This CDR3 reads CASSSTGGGETQYF. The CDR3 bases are TGTGCCAGCAGCTCGACAGGGGGCGGAGAGACCCAGTACTTC.

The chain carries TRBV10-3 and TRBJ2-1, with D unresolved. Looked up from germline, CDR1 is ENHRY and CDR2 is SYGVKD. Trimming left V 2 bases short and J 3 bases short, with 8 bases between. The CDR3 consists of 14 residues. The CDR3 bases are TGTGCCATCAGTGAGAGGAACGGCTACAATGAGCAGTTCTTC. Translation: CAISERNGYNEQFF.

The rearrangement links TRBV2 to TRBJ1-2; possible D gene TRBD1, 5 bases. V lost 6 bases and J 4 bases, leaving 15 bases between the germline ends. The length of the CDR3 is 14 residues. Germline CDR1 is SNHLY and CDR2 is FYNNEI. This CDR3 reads CASSRQKGSYGYTF. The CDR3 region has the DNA TGTGCCAGCAGCAGACAGAAGGGGAGCTATGGCTACACCTTC.

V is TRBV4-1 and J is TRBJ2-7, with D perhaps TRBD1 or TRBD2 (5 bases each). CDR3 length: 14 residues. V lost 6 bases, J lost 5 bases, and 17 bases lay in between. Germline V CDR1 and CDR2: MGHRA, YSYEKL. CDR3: CASSPGEGLNEQYF. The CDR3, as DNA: TGCGCCAGCAGTCCCGGCGAGGGGTTGAACGAGCAGTACTTC.

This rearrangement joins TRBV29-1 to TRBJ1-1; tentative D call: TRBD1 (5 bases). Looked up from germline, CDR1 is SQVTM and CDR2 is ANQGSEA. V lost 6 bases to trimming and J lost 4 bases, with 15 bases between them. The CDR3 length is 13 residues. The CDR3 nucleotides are TGCAGCGTCCGCGGGGCGGAGGCCACTGAAGCTTTCTTT. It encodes CSVRGAEATEAFF.

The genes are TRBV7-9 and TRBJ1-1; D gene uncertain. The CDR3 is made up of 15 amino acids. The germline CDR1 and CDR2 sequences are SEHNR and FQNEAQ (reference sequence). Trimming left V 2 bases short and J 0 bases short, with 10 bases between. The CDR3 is CASSLITAMNTEAFF. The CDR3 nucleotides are TGTGCCAGCAGCTTAATTACGGCCATGAACACTGAAGCTTTCTTT.

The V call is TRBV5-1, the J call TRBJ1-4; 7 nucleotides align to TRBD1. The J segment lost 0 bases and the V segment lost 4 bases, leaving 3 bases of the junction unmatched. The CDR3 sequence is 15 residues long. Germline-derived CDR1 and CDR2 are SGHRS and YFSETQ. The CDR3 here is CASSPQGATNEKLFF. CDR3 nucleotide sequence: TGCGCCAGCAGCCCCCAGGGGGCAACTAATGAAAAACTGTTTTTT.

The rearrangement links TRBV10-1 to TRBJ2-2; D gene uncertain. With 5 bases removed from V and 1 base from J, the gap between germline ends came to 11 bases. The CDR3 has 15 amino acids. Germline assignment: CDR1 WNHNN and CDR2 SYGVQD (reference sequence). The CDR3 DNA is TGCGCCAGCAGTAGGGCAGGATTGAACACCGGGGAGCTGTTTTTT. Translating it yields CASSRAGLNTGELFF.

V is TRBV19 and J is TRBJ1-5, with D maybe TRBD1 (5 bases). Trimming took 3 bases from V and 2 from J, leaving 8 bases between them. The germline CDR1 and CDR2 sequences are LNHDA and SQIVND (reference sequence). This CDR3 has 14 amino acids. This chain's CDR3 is CASSIGRGNQPQHF. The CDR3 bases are TGTGCCAGTAGTATCGGCAGGGGCAATCAGCCCCAGCATTTT.

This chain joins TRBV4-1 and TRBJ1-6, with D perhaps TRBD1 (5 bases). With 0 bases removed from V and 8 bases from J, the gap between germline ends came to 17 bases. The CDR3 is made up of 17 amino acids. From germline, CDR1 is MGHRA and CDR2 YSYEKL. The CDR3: CASSQEATGLGYSPLHF. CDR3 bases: TGCGCCAGCAGCCAAGAGGCCACAGGTCTCGGCTATTCACCCCTCCACTTT.

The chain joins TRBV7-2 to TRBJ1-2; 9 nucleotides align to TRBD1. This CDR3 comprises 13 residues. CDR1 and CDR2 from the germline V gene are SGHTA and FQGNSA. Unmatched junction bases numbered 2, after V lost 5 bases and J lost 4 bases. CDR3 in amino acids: CASSPGQGYGYTF. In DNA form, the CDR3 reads TGTGCCAGCAGCCCGGGACAGGGCTATGGCTACACCTTC.